This TCR beta chain was recovered during a study of Ad26.COV2.S vaccination and SARS-CoV-2 variants. Overall study findings and caveats: For non-spike TCRs, breadth in vaccine recipients resembled that in placebo recipients. Placebo recipients had lower spike-specific TCR breadth than vaccine recipients.

Treatment indicated: some 20 received Ad26.COV2.S at low or high dose, single or two shots; 5 received placebo; per-sample allocation not given. Sampling was performed 63 days after the first vaccine or placebo injection. The individual, an adult aged 18-55 years, was a donor in Boston. Worth noting for this clone: Its target is unknown.

The germline gives CDR1 DFQATT, CDR2 SNEGSKA (reference sequence). The CDR3 totals 11 residues. V lost 3 bases, J lost 7 bases, and 6 bases lay in between. Sequenced by immunoSEQ multiplex PCR; TCRdb stores in-frame clones only, minus some. The repertoire consists of roughly 460,000 clones, with about nine tenths occurring once and the leading ten covering around 1.6%. The TCR sequence derives from a person aged 18-65 years who received the Ad26.COV2.S COVID-19 vaccine or a placebo. The specimen was peripheral blood, collected in a trial of Ad26.COV2.S vaccine versus placebo. The chain carries TRBV20-1 and TRBJ2-2; the D is unclear. CDR3 sequence (DNA): TGCAGTGCTAGCCCAGGCGGGGAGCTGTTTTTT. Amino acid sequence: CSASPGGELFF.